Presented here are 28 T cell receptor beta chains from one specimen sequenced in a study of tumor-infiltrating lymphocytes in localized non-small cell lung cancer. Sequenced by immunoSEQ multiplex PCR; TCRdb stores in-frame clones only, minus some. The sample has roughly 30,000 clones; 80% to 90% are singletons. Material: lung tumor tissue. The receptors come from a human donor with non-small cell lung cancer.

The CDR3 nucleotides are TGCGCCAGCAGCCTGGCAGCGGGGGGGCGGCAAGAGACCCAGTACTTC. This gives the protein CASSLAAGGRQETQYF. This rearrangement joins TRBV5-1 to TRBJ2-5; 10 bases agree with TRBD2. The CDR3 is 16 residues long. Per the germline V gene, CDR1 is SGHRS and CDR2 is YFSETQ. V gave up 4 bases and J gave up 2 bases; unmatched junction bases: 8.

About this clone itself: A read error may produce the germline difference seen at one junction end. V is TRBV4-2 and J is TRBJ1-1; D not certain. The CDR3 is 15 amino acids. Germline CDR1 reads LGHNA; CDR2 reads YNFKEQ. In DNA, the CDR3 is TGTACCAGCAGCCAAGAACACAGCCCGAACACTGAAGCTTTCTTT. Amino acids: CTSSQEHSPNTEAFF.

V is TRBV7-9 and J is TRBJ2-3, with TRBD2 matching 14 bases. V trimming: 4 bases; J trimming: 2 bases; junction bases outside the gene matches: 5. Germline CDR1 SEHNR, CDR2 FQNEAQ (reference sequence). The CDR3 sequence is 17 residues long. The CDR3, as DNA: TGTGCCAGCAGCTCGACTAGCGGGGGGGCTCTCACAGATACGCAGTATTTT. Translated: CASSSTSGGALTDTQYF.

The chain recombines TRBV27 with TRBJ2-1; D may match TRBD1 or TRBD2 (5 bases each). The CDR3 has 15 residues. V lost 3 bases and J 7 bases, leaving 16 bases between the germline ends. Germline loops: CDR1 MNHEY, CDR2 SMNVEV (reference sequence). In nucleotides, the CDR3 is TGTGCCAGCAGTTTTCCGGGGCTTTCAGGGAATGAGCAGTTCTTC. This gives the protein CASSFPGLSGNEQFF.

CDR3 sequence reads: CASSLNGARDEKLFF. The CDR3 DNA is TGCGCCAGCAGCTTGAACGGGGCGCGGGATGAAAAACTGTTTTTT. V gene TRBV5-1 combines with J gene TRBJ1-4; D possibly corresponds to TRBD1 (5 bases). Per the germline V gene, CDR1 is SGHRS and CDR2 is YFSETQ. The CDR3 runs 15 residues. V lost 1 base and J lost 6, with 13 bases in between.

The chain carries TRBV5-4 and TRBJ1-4; no firm D call. CDR1 SGHNT and CDR2 YYREEE come from the germline V gene (reference sequence). The ends were cut back, 0 bases at V and 5 bases at J, with 5 bases in the middle. The CDR3 loop spans 13 amino acids. The DNA of the CDR3 is TGTGCCAGCAGCTTGGACATCAATGAAAAACTGTTTTTT. Its translation: CASSLDINEKLFF.

This chain uses TRBV5-4 with TRBJ1-1; weak D call: TRBD1 (5 bases). There are 12 residues in the CDR3. From germline, CDR1 is SGHNT and CDR2 YYREEE (reference sequence). The V and J ends lost 4 bases and 7 bases respectively, with 11 bases between them. CDR3 region: CASSIDSYEAFF. CDR3 nucleotides: TGTGCCAGCAGCATAGACAGTTATGAAGCTTTCTTT.

This chain joins TRBV18 and TRBJ1-5; weak D call: TRBD1 (6 bases). In germline, CDR1 is KGHSH, CDR2 LQKENI. V dropped 3 bases and J dropped 3 bases, with 15 bases sitting between them. CDR3 length: 16 amino acids. The CDR3 loop is CASSPSAQGDNQPQHF. In nucleotides, the CDR3 is TGTGCCAGCTCACCTAGTGCACAGGGAGACAATCAGCCCCAGCATTTT.

In this sample, this clone is medium-sized. This chain joins TRBV13 and TRBJ2-6; D is undetermined. Germline CDR1 and CDR2: PRHDT and FYEKMQ (reference sequence). CDR3 size: 14 residues. V dropped 5 bases and J dropped 1 base, with 6 bases sitting between them. CDR3 protein: CASSPKSGANVLTF. The CDR3 coding sequence is TGTGCCAGCAGCCCGAAATCTGGGGCCAACGTCCTGACTTTC.

The V and J genes are TRBV10-3 and TRBJ1-2, with TRBD1 matching 7 bases. Per germline, CDR1 ENHRY and CDR2 SYGVKD. V lost 5 bases, J lost 4 bases, and 7 bases stayed unmatched. CDR3 length equals 14 residues. DNA of the CDR3: TGTGCCATCAGTCAAGGACAGGAGGGCTATGGCTACACCTTC. It specifies CAISQGQEGYGYTF.

This chain links TRBV15 with TRBJ2-1, with 7 bases identical to TRBD2. The CDR3 extends over 17 amino acids. The V and J ends lost 2 bases and 5 bases, in that order; junction bases with no gene match: 12. CDR1 LNHNV and CDR2 YYDKDF come from the germline V gene (reference sequence). CDR3 region: CATSRRSGRGKNNEQFF. The CDR3 coding sequence is TGTGCCACCAGCAGAAGGTCCGGGCGGGGGAAAAACAATGAGCAGTTCTTC.

The genes are TRBV30 and TRBJ2-5; no firm D call. Germline CDR1 and CDR2: GTSNPN and SVGIG (reference sequence). This CDR3 is built from 13 residues. Trimming pared 3 bases from V and 5 bases from J, leaving 13 bases between. CDR3 region: CAWRDRSRETQYF. The CDR3 nucleotides are TGTGCCTGGAGGGACCGAAGTCGGGAGACCCAGTACTTC. Together with reference TRBV30 and TRBJ2-5, the CDR3 gives the full variable domain: SQTIHQWPATLVQPVGSPLSLECTVEGTSNPNLYWYRQAAGRGLQLLFYSVGIGQISSEVPQNLSASRPQDRQFILSSKKLLLSDSGFYLCAWRDRSRETQYFGPGTRLLVL.

The chain couples TRBV19 to TRBJ2-7; D remains unclear. The CDR3 extends over 15 amino acids. Germline V CDR1 and CDR2: LNHDA, SQIVND (reference sequence). V was trimmed by 7 bases and J by 3 bases, leaving 19 bases between them. The CDR3 region is CASTLKLAPNYEQYF. CDR3 sequence (DNA): TGTGCCAGTACCCTCAAGCTGGCTCCGAACTACGAGCAGTACTTC. Full variable domain (missing parts from reference TRBV19 and TRBJ2-7): DGGITQSPKYLFRKEGQNVTLSCEQNLNHDAMYWYRQDPGQGLRLIYYSQIVNDFQKGDIAEGYSVSREKKESFPLTVTSAQKNPTAFYLCASTLKLAPNYEQYFGPGTRLTVT.

The chain employs TRBV10-3 and TRBJ2-1; 7 bases fit TRBD2. The germline gives CDR1 ENHRY, CDR2 SYGVKD. This CDR3 has 14 residues. The V and J ends lost 5 bases and 4 bases, in that order; junction bases with no gene match: 5. The CDR3 sequence is CAISYSGVYNEQFF. The CDR3 DNA is TGTGCCATCAGTTACAGCGGGGTTTACAATGAGCAGTTCTTC.

This rearrangement joins TRBV5-4 to TRBJ1-1; D may be TRBD1 (6 bases). The germline V gene encodes CDR1 SGHNT and CDR2 YYREEE (reference sequence). Trimming removed 0 bases from V and 0 bases from J, with 15 bases in between. This CDR3 has 17 amino acids. CDR3: CASSLVPGRGVNTEAFF. Written as DNA, the CDR3 is TGTGCCAGCAGCTTGGTCCCAGGGAGGGGGGTGAACACTGAAGCTTTCTTT. The whole variable domain, remainder taken from reference TRBV5-4 and TRBJ1-1, is ETGVTQSPTHLIKTRGQQVTLRCSSQSGHNTVSWYQQALGQGPQFIFQYYREEENGRGNFPPRFSGLQFPNYSSELNVNALELDDSALYLCASSLVPGRGVNTEAFFGQGTRLTVV.

This clone was observed once. The chain carries TRBV4-2 and TRBJ2-3, with D possibly being TRBD1 (6 bases). Germline V lookup: CDR1 LGHNA, CDR2 YNFKEQ. The V and J ends lost 4 bases and 5 bases respectively, with 10 bases between them. This CDR3 is built from 13 residues. For the CDR3, the DNA is TGTGCCAGCAGCCTTGACAGGTTAGATACGCAGTATTTT. Protein sequence: CASSLDRLDTQYF.

The chain is built from TRBV28 and TRBJ1-6; D perhaps matches TRBD1 (5 bases). V gave up 6 bases and J gave up 1 base, with 19 bases separating them. The germline gives CDR1 MDHEN, CDR2 SYDVKM. CDR3 length: 18 residues. DNA of the CDR3: TGTGCCAGCAGGATAGTTTACGGGGGTTGGTCCTATAATTCACCCCTCCACTTT. It encodes CASRIVYGGWSYNSPLHF.

V usage is TRBV2 and J usage is TRBJ1-1; TRBD1 agrees at 7 bases. V was clipped by 10 bases and J by 5 bases; unmatched bases: 10. This CDR3 is built from 13 residues. The germline V gene encodes CDR1 SNHLY and CDR2 FYNNEI. CDR3 protein: CANSGGRWTEAFF. CDR3 nucleotide sequence: TGTGCCAACTCAGGGGGACGATGGACTGAAGCTTTCTTT.

The V gene is TRBV18, the J gene TRBJ2-6; D unclear. V dropped 2 bases and J dropped 0 bases, with 5 bases sitting between them. CDR1 is KGHSH and CDR2 is LQKENI in the germline V gene. The CDR3 runs to 15 residues. The CDR3, as DNA: TGTGCCAGCTCACCAACTCTCTCTGGGGCCAACGTCCTGACTTTC. Translating gives CASSPTLSGANVLTF.

The chain combines TRBV6-5 with TRBJ1-2; TRBD1 might be the D (5 bases). Germline V lookup: CDR1 MNHEY, CDR2 SVGAGI. CDR3 length equals 12 residues. V was trimmed by 6 bases and J by 8 bases, leaving 13 bases between them. Here the CDR3 reads CASSQGFGGYTF. The CDR3 nucleotides read TGTGCCAGCAGCCAGGGCTTTGGGGGCTACACCTTC.

This clone was detected only once. The chain uses TRBV19 and TRBJ1-2; D not resolved. The CDR3 is made up of 14 amino acids. Trimming shortened V by 6 bases and J by 0 bases, and 11 bases separated the two germline ends. Germline loops: CDR1 LNHDA, CDR2 SQIVND (reference sequence). The CDR3: CASSRWGANYGYTF. For the CDR3, the DNA is TGTGCCAGTAGCCGCTGGGGAGCTAACTATGGCTACACCTTC. Full variable domain (rest looked up from reference TRBV19 and TRBJ1-2): DGGITQSPKYLFRKEGQNVTLSCEQNLNHDAMYWYRQDPGQGLRLIYYSQIVNDFQKGDIAEGYSVSREKKESFPLTVTSAQKNPTAFYLCASSRWGANYGYTFGSGTRLTVV.

This clone was seen once. The CDR3 DNA reads TGTGCCAGCAGCTTAACGAGCACAGATACGCAGTATTTT. The encoded protein is CASSLTSTDTQYF. V usage is TRBV13 and J usage is TRBJ2-3; D is unresolved. V lost 2 bases and J 0 bases, leaving 3 bases between the germline ends. The germline gives CDR1 PRHDT, CDR2 FYEKMQ (reference sequence). The CDR3 runs 13 residues.

This chain connects TRBV5-6 to TRBJ1-4; 7 bases map to TRBD1. CDR1 is SGHDT, CDR2 YYEEEE, per germline. The CDR3 loop spans 15 amino acids. J gave up 4 bases and V 2 bases, and 5 bases lay outside the gene matches. The CDR3: CASSLRTGNNEKLFF. CDR3 coding DNA: TGTGCCAGCAGCTTAAGGACAGGCAATAATGAAAAACTGTTTTTT.

The chain couples TRBV9 to TRBJ2-3; possible D gene TRBD1, 6 bases. The V end was cut by 4 bases, the J end by 0 bases, with 12 bases between. The germline V gene encodes CDR1 SGDLS and CDR2 YYNGEE. The CDR3 spans 15 residues. CDR3 residues: CASSYRQASTDTQYF. For the CDR3, the DNA is TGTGCCAGCAGCTACCGACAGGCTAGCACAGATACGCAGTATTTT.

This sequence joins TRBV11-1 and TRBJ2-2; 7 bases are shared with TRBD2. V was clipped by 5 bases and J by 1 base; unmatched bases: 10. The CDR3 covers 17 residues. Germline V lookup: CDR1 SGHAT, CDR2 FQDESV (reference sequence). DNA of the CDR3: TGTGCCAGCAGCCTGCGGGGGTACAAAGGGAACACCGGGGAGCTGTTTTTT. Amino acid sequence: CASSLRGYKGNTGELFF.

The genes are TRBV19 and TRBJ1-6; D gene unclear. V was pared by 6 bases and J by 14 bases, with 17 bases between. The CDR3 is 13 residues long. The germline CDR1 and CDR2 sequences are LNHDA and SQIVND (reference sequence). The CDR3 sequence is CASRTDPTRSLHF. Written as DNA, the CDR3 is TGTGCCAGTAGAACGGACCCAACGCGATCCCTCCACTTT.

The rearrangement uses TRBV15 and TRBJ1-5; TRBD1 is a possible D gene (6 bases). Germline CDR1 LNHNV, CDR2 YYDKDF (reference sequence). V gave up 5 bases and J gave up 3 bases, with 14 bases separating them. The CDR3 runs 15 residues. The chain's CDR3 is CATSGEQGYNQPQHF. The DNA of the CDR3 is TGTGCCACCAGCGGGGAACAGGGTTACAATCAGCCCCAGCATTTT.

This chain joins TRBV5-6 and TRBJ2-7; no reliable D call. This CDR3 is 13 amino acids long. The germline V gene has CDR1 SGHDT and CDR2 YYEEEE. Trimming took off 1 base at V and 7 bases at J, with 12 bases between the two ends. The DNA of the CDR3 is TGTGCCAGCAGCTTGTCCTGGGAAGGGGAGCAGTACTTC. This sequence encodes CASSLSWEGEQYF.